One sample yielded the 31 T cell receptor beta chains listed below, sequenced in a study of blood T cell repertoires in COVID-19. Profiled with immunoSEQ multiplex PCR; TCRdb holds only in-frame clones, not every one. The table lists tens of thousands of clones, approximately 79% of them singletons. Sequencing used peripheral blood. These receptors all come from a man in his 70s with acute or convalescent COVID-19.

The chain uses TRBV11-2 and TRBJ2-1, with D perhaps TRBD2 (5 bases). Germline lookup yields CDR1 SGHAT and CDR2 FQNNGV. V dropped 2 bases and J dropped 7 bases, with 12 bases sitting between them. CDR3 length: 14 amino acids. The DNA of the CDR3 is TGTGCCAGCAGCTTATCCGGGGTCAAGAATGAGCAGTTCTTC. This encodes CASSLSGVKNEQFF.

The DNA for the CDR3 is TGTGCCAGCAGTGCACAGGGAAATGAGCAGTTCTTC. Translated, it gives CASSAQGNEQFF. The chain joins TRBV2 to TRBJ2-1, with D possibly TRBD1 on 6 matching bases. The germline gives CDR1 SNHLY, CDR2 FYNNEI. V was clipped by 4 bases and J by 7 bases, with 8 bases between them. This CDR3 has 12 residues.

This clone was recorded only once. The chain links TRBV10-3 to TRBJ2-3; 9 bases map to TRBD2. The germline V gene has CDR1 ENHRY and CDR2 SYGVKD. J was trimmed by 4 bases and V by 4 bases; bases with no gene match: 12. The CDR3 loop spans 17 amino acids. The CDR3 sequence is CAISGAGRGGYADTQYF. The DNA of the CDR3 is TGTGCCATCAGTGGAGCCGGGCGGGGGGGCTACGCAGATACGCAGTATTTT.

The rearrangement uses TRBV7-9 and TRBJ2-3; 9 bases are a match to TRBD1. Germline CDR1 and CDR2: SEHNR and FQNEAQ (reference sequence). CDR3 length equals 16 residues. V was clipped by 6 bases and J by 5 bases; unmatched bases: 12. This chain's CDR3 is CASRPAQGAHRDTQYF. CDR3 nucleotide sequence: TGTGCCAGCAGGCCTGCACAGGGGGCTCATCGAGATACGCAGTATTTT.

The chain is built from TRBV9 and TRBJ1-1; tentatively, D is TRBD1 (6 bases). V lost 0 bases and J lost 6, with 12 bases in between. Germline assignment: CDR1 SGDLS and CDR2 YYNGEE. The CDR3 runs 14 residues. As DNA, the CDR3 is TGTGCCAGCAGCGTAGCTACAGGGTACGCTGAAGCTTTCTTT. Translation: CASSVATGYAEAFF.

The CDR3 DNA is TGCGCCAGCGCTCCCTTAGCGGGGGTTCCCACAGATACGCAGTATTTT. Translating it yields CASAPLAGVPTDTQYF. The chain has TRBV4-1 and TRBJ2-3; 9 bases are shared with TRBD2. CDR3 length equals 16 residues. Germline loops: CDR1 MGHRA, CDR2 YSYEKL. Losses at the gene ends were 8 bases for V and 2 bases for J; bases not matched to a gene: 11.

CDR3 in DNA: TGTGCCAGCTCACCCGGGACAGGGGGACGGGAGCAGTACTTC. Its translation: CASSPGTGGREQYF. This sequence joins TRBV18 and TRBJ2-7; 11 bases align to TRBD1. V was pared by 3 bases and J by 7 bases, with 5 bases of the junction left unmatched. Germline lookup yields CDR1 KGHSH and CDR2 LQKENI. The CDR3 length is 14 residues.

The CDR3 nucleotides read TGTGCCAGTAGTACGTGGGACTACCAAGAGACCCAGTACTTC. Translating it yields CASSTWDYQETQYF. The chain links TRBV19 to TRBJ2-5; tentative D call: TRBD2 (6 bases). The germline gives CDR1 LNHDA, CDR2 SQIVND (reference sequence). This CDR3 contains 14 residues. Trimming shortened V by 4 bases and J by 0 bases, and 9 bases separated the two germline ends.

The CDR3 bases are TGTGCCAGCAGCCGATATGGGGGCCAGCAAGAGACCCAGTACTTC. It specifies CASSRYGGQQETQYF. This chain connects TRBV3-1 (or the pseudogene TRBV3-2) to TRBJ2-5; the D gene is possibly TRBD1 (6 bases). CDR1 and CDR2 (germline): LGHDT, YNNKEL (reference sequence). Trimming took 4 bases from V and 2 from J, leaving 14 bases between them. There are 15 residues in the CDR3.

This chain connects TRBV5-1 to TRBJ2-7; TRBD1 matches 9 bases. V was pared by 2 bases and J by 6 bases, with 12 bases of the junction left unmatched. CDR1 is SGHRS and CDR2 is YFSETQ in the germline V gene. There are 16 residues in the CDR3. This CDR3 reads CASSLTGTGHSGEQYF. CDR3 nucleotides: TGCGCCAGCAGCTTAACAGGGACAGGGCACTCTGGCGAGCAGTACTTC.

This rearrangement joins TRBV6-2 or TRBV6-3 to TRBJ2-2; no definite D call. Germline CDR1 is MNHEY and CDR2 is SVGEGT. The germline V and J ends were trimmed by 0 bases and 7 bases, with 12 bases remaining between them. CDR3 size: 15 residues. The CDR3 DNA reads TGTGCCAGCAGTTACTCACCAACAGCAGGCGGGGAGCTGTTTTTT. Its translation: CASSYSPTAGGELFF.

This clone was recorded only once. V gene TRBV7-3 combines with J gene TRBJ2-4; possibly TRBD2 for D (6 bases). Deletions cut 5 bases from V and 8 bases from J, with 13 bases between. CDR1 and CDR2 (germline): SGHTA, FQGTGA. The CDR3 runs 13 residues. The CDR3 reads CASSQQTGDIQYF. As DNA, the CDR3 is TGTGCCAGCAGCCAACAGACGGGGGACATTCAGTACTTC.

This clone was counted a few times. CDR3 nucleotide sequence: TGTGCCAGCAGCCAGGGGCCCAATCAGCCCCAGCATTTT. Its translation: CASSQGPNQPQHF. V and J are TRBV2 and TRBJ1-5; possible D gene TRBD1, 6 bases. The germline gives CDR1 SNHLY, CDR2 FYNNEI. V lost 6 bases and J lost 3, with 9 bases in between. The CDR3 length is 13 residues.

V is TRBV5-5 and J is TRBJ1-5, with 8 positions matching TRBD1. Germline assignment: CDR1 SGHKS and CDR2 YYEKEE (reference sequence). The V segment lost 3 bases and the J segment 4 bases; nucleotides outside the gene matches: 9. The CDR3 has 16 amino acids. The CDR3 nucleotides are TGTGCCAGCAGCTCTTCGACAGGGGAGGTGAATCAGCCCCAGCATTTT. Protein product: CASSSSTGEVNQPQHF.

This rearrangement joins TRBV3-1 (or the pseudogene TRBV3-2) to TRBJ2-5; D remains ambiguous. The germline V gene encodes CDR1 LGHDT and CDR2 YNNKEL (reference sequence). The CDR3 covers 13 residues. With 4 bases removed from V and 2 bases from J, the gap between germline ends came to 8 bases. The CDR3 DNA is TGTGCCAGCAGCCGTTACGCGCAAGAGACCCAGTACTTC. As protein: CASSRYAQETQYF.

The genes are TRBV28 and TRBJ2-2; weak D call: TRBD2 (5 bases). The germline V and J ends were trimmed by 3 bases and 3 bases, with 14 bases remaining between them. CDR1 and CDR2 (germline): MDHEN, SYDVKM. This CDR3 has 16 amino acids. Written as DNA, the CDR3 is TGTGCCAGCAGTTTCCCCGGACTGGAGGACACCGGGGAGCTGTTTTTT. Its protein product is CASSFPGLEDTGELFF.

The chain uses TRBV5-6 and TRBJ1-1; D is possibly TRBD1 (6 bases). Germline V gene lookup returns CDR1 SGHDT and CDR2 YYEEEE. V lost 4 bases to trimming and J lost 0 bases, with 16 bases between them. The CDR3 consists of 16 residues. The CDR3 DNA is TGTGCCAGCAGCAAGCCGACAGGAGTCATGAACACTGAAGCTTTCTTT. This translates into CASSKPTGVMNTEAFF.

The rearrangement joins TRBV11-2 to TRBJ2-1; a possible D gene is TRBD1 (6 bases). The length of the CDR3 is 16 residues. V lost 3 bases, J lost 2 bases, and 14 bases lay in between. Germline V lookup: CDR1 SGHAT, CDR2 FQNNGV. The CDR3 sequence is CASSFGQTGTYNEQFF. The CDR3 DNA reads TGTGCCAGCAGCTTCGGACAGACTGGGACCTACAATGAGCAGTTCTTC.

The V call is TRBV6-4, the J call TRBJ2-1, with 10 bases matching TRBD1. Looked up from germline, CDR1 is MRHNA and CDR2 is SNTAGT. J gave up 7 bases and V 1 base, and 4 bases lay outside the gene matches. The CDR3 covers 15 residues. The CDR3 DNA is TGTGCCAGCAGTGACTGGGACAGGGGCCTAAATGAGCAGTTCTTC. Residues: CASSDWDRGLNEQFF.

J is TRBJ1-3 and V is TRBV5-1; D may be TRBD1 (5 bases). V shed 0 bases and J shed 0 bases, with 10 bases lying between them. The CDR3 is 16 residues long. CDR1 and CDR2 (germline): SGHRS, YFSETQ. The CDR3: CASSLEGLTSGNTIYF. Written as DNA, the CDR3 is TGCGCCAGCAGCTTGGAGGGACTGACCTCTGGAAACACCATATATTTT.

The chain employs TRBV28 and TRBJ1-2, with D maybe TRBD1 (6 bases). With 4 bases removed from V and 4 bases from J, the gap between germline ends came to 13 bases. The CDR3 is 14 amino acids. Germline V CDR1 and CDR2: MDHEN, SYDVKM. CDR3 coding DNA: TGTGCCAGCAGTTCACAGGGAATCGGCTATGGCTACACCTTC. Its translation: CASSSQGIGYGYTF.

A word on this clone: This CDR3 is also generated by other DNA sequences in the sample. This chain uses TRBV16 with TRBJ2-7, with 10 nucleotides matching TRBD1. Germline values: CDR1 KGHSY, CDR2 FQNENV. V trimming: 6 bases; J trimming: 6 bases; junction bases outside the gene matches: 8. This CDR3 comprises 14 residues. DNA for the CDR3: TGTGCCAGCAGTCGGGACAGGGGCTTTGGCGAGCAGTACTTC. It encodes CASSRDRGFGEQYF.

The rearrangement links TRBV12-3 or TRBV12-4 to TRBJ2-1, with a weak D call TRBD2 (6 bases). The CDR3 spans 13 residues. Between the trimmed V and J ends, which lost 5 bases and 7 bases, there was a span of 12 bases. The CDR3 DNA sequence: TGTGCCAGCAGTGGGGGACTGGGGAATGAGCAGTTCTTC. Its protein is CASSGGLGNEQFF.

The chain links TRBV18 to TRBJ2-3; 8 positions agree with TRBD2. The germline CDR1 and CDR2 sequences are KGHSH and LQKENI. The CDR3 sequence is 14 residues long. Unmatched junction bases numbered 6, after V lost 6 bases and J lost 4 bases. CDR3 sequence: CASSPGGNADTQYF. Written as DNA, the CDR3 is TGTGCCAGCTCCCCGGGAGGGAACGCAGATACGCAGTATTTT.

V gene TRBV3-1 (or the pseudogene TRBV3-2) combines with J gene TRBJ2-2; 11 nucleotides match TRBD2. Germline-derived CDR1 and CDR2 are LGHDT and YNNKEL (reference sequence). This CDR3 spans 17 amino acids. V lost 3 bases to trimming and J lost 4 bases; unmatched junction nucleotides: 7. In DNA, the CDR3 is TGTGCCAGCAGCCAGGGTAGCGGGGGGGCTGGCACCGGGGAGCTGTTTTTT. Amino acid sequence: CASSQGSGGAGTGELFF.

This sequence joins TRBV11-2 and TRBJ1-1, with D unresolved. Germline-derived CDR1 and CDR2 are SGHAT and FQNNGV. CDR3 size: 11 residues. The ends were cut back, 2 bases at V and 5 bases at J, with 3 bases in the middle. CDR3 residues: CASSLYTEAFF. Here the CDR3 DNA reads TGTGCCAGCAGCTTATATACTGAAGCTTTCTTT. Full variable domain (remainder filled in from reference TRBV11-2 and TRBJ1-1): EAGVAQSPRYKIIEKRQSVAFWCNPISGHATLYWYQQILGQGPKLLIQFQNNGVVDDSQLPKDRFSAERLKGVDSTLKIQPAKLEDSAVYLCASSLYTEAFFGQGTRLTVV.

This chain joins TRBV27 and TRBJ1-5; possibly TRBD1 for D (6 bases). The CDR3 sequence is 16 residues long. The V gene's germline CDR1 is MNHEY and CDR2 SMNVEV (reference sequence). Trimming cost V 2 bases and J 7 bases, with 18 bases left between them. In DNA, the CDR3 is TGTGCCAGCAGTTTACCCGGCAGAGTTGGGGGCCAGCCCCAGCATTTT. This gives the protein CASSLPGRVGGQPQHF.

The J gene is TRBJ2-2, the V gene TRBV10-2; D might be TRBD1 (6 bases). V was shortened by 2 bases and J by 7 bases, with 14 bases between the two germline ends. This CDR3 region has 15 residues. Germline V gives CDR1 WSHSY, CDR2 SAAADI. The DNA for the CDR3 is TGCGCCAGCAGTGAGGGACAGCCGCCCGGCGGGGAGCTGTTTTTT. It codes for CASSEGQPPGGELFF.

The J gene is TRBJ2-7, the V gene TRBV21-1; the DNA was not compared with TRBD1, the D call given in the table. TRBV21-1 is classified as a pseudogene. This CDR3 is built from 14 residues. As DNA, the CDR3 is TGTGCCAGCAGCAAAGGGGGGACAGACTACGAGCAGTACGTC. It codes for CASSKGGTDYEQYV.

The rearrangement joins TRBV5-1 to TRBJ2-7; the match to TRBD2 covers 8 bases. Looked up from germline, CDR1 is SGHRS and CDR2 is YFSETQ. This CDR3 has 14 residues. The V and J ends lost 5 bases and 1 base, in that order; junction bases with no gene match: 5. CDR3 region: CASRLLAASYEQYF. CDR3 nucleotide sequence: TGCGCCAGCAGACTACTAGCGGCTTCCTACGAGCAGTACTTC.

This clone was detected only once. The V gene is TRBV2, the J gene TRBJ2-3, with 7 bases identical to TRBD2. Germline V lookup: CDR1 SNHLY, CDR2 FYNNEI. The CDR3 extends over 16 amino acids. Losses at the gene ends were 3 bases for V and 0 bases for J; bases not matched to a gene: 6. The CDR3 DNA follows: TGTGCCAGCAGTGACGTCGGGGGGATTAGCACAGATACGCAGTATTTT. This codes for CASSDVGGISTDTQYF.